One and the same sample provided the 9 T cell receptor beta chains below, sequenced in a study of PD-L1 blockade in urothelial cancer. Time point of the sample: pretreatment peripheral blood. The method was immunoSEQ multiplex PCR; TCRdb's version includes in-frame clones alone and lacks a portion of them. The sample yields 80,000 to 90,000 clones, over 75% seen once. The specimen comprised PBMCs, sampled around atezolizumab (anti-PD-L1) treatment. These receptors were taken from a man between 60 and 70 years old with urothelial cancer.

This clone was recorded a few times. The rearrangement uses TRBV6-5 and TRBJ1-3, with D uncertain. Trimming cost V 6 bases and J 0 bases, with 9 bases left between them. The germline gives CDR1 MNHEY, CDR2 SVGAGI. CDR3 length: 14 amino acids. The CDR3 DNA is TGTGCCAGCAGACGCGCAAGCTCTGGAAACACCATATATTTT. It translates to CASRRASSGNTIYF.

The chain has TRBV27 and TRBJ1-2; D is unclear. This CDR3 comprises 14 residues. V shed 3 bases and J shed 3 bases, with 11 bases lying between them. Germline lookup yields CDR1 MNHEY and CDR2 SMNVEV (reference sequence). CDR3 protein: CASSFREGDYGYTF. Written as DNA, the CDR3 is TGTGCCAGCAGTTTCCGGGAGGGTGACTATGGCTACACCTTC.

The chain carries TRBV5-6 and TRBJ2-7, with a tentative D call TRBD2 (5 bases). The CDR3 is 16 residues long. The germline CDR1 and CDR2 sequences are SGHDT and YYEEEE. Trimming stripped 4 bases from V and 3 bases from J, with 20 bases between. For the CDR3, the DNA is TGTGCCAGCAGCCCCCGTAGAGGAGGAAGATACTACGAGCAGTACTTC. This gives the protein CASSPRRGGRYYEQYF.

A single count supports this clone. V and J are TRBV4-3 and TRBJ2-1; D possibly corresponds to TRBD2 (5 bases). Trimming pared 4 bases from V and 5 bases from J, leaving 18 bases between. CDR3 length equals 16 residues. Germline V CDR1 and CDR2: LGHNA, YSLEER. The CDR3 loop is CASSPRSIGRDNEQFF. The DNA for the CDR3 is TGCGCCAGCAGCCCCCGCTCGATTGGGCGGGACAATGAGCAGTTCTTC.

This rearrangement joins TRBV30 to TRBJ1-5; tentatively, D is TRBD1 (6 bases). This CDR3 is 13 amino acids long. CDR1 and CDR2 from the germline V gene are GTSNPN and SVGIG (reference sequence). The V end lost 0 bases, the J end lost 6 bases, and 9 bases lay between the germline ends. CDR3 DNA: TGTGCCTGGAGTGTAGGGGGTTTTCAGCCCCAGCATTTT. Translation gives CAWSVGGFQPQHF.

In DNA form, the CDR3 reads TGTGCCAGCAGCAGACAGGGGGCGACCTACAATGAGCAGTTCTTC. This codes for CASSRQGATYNEQFF. The rearrangement links TRBV9 to TRBJ2-1; TRBD1 agrees at 10 bases. The CDR3 loop spans 15 amino acids. V lost 4 bases, J lost 2 bases, and 3 bases stayed unmatched. Germline V gene lookup returns CDR1 SGDLS and CDR2 YYNGEE.

The V gene is TRBV6-5, the J gene TRBJ2-3; 7 bases are a match to TRBD2. J gave up 2 bases and V 5 bases, and 7 bases lay outside the gene matches. There are 15 residues in the CDR3. CDR1 and CDR2 (germline): MNHEY, SVGAGI. The DNA for the CDR3 is TGTGCCAGCAGTAGTTTAGCGGGTTTCACAGATACGCAGTATTTT. Amino acids: CASSSLAGFTDTQYF.

For the CDR3, the DNA is TGCGCCAGCAGCTTTGTTAGCGGGAGGTACGAGCAGTACTTC. It codes for CASSFVSGRYEQYF. The chain combines TRBV5-1 with TRBJ2-7; 10 nucleotides match TRBD2. This CDR3 comprises 14 residues. V lost 2 bases and J lost 4; bases outside the gene matches: 3. The V gene's germline CDR1 is SGHRS and CDR2 YFSETQ.

This clone has a single count. This chain uses TRBV6-6 with TRBJ1-1, with D maybe TRBD1 (6 bases). Trimming left V 2 bases short and J 11 bases short, with 12 bases between. This CDR3 has 12 amino acids. The germline V gene has CDR1 MNHNY and CDR2 SVGAGI (reference sequence). Written as DNA, the CDR3 is TGTGCCAGCAGTTACCAGGGGCGGGAGGCTTTCTTT. This codes for CASSYQGREAFF.